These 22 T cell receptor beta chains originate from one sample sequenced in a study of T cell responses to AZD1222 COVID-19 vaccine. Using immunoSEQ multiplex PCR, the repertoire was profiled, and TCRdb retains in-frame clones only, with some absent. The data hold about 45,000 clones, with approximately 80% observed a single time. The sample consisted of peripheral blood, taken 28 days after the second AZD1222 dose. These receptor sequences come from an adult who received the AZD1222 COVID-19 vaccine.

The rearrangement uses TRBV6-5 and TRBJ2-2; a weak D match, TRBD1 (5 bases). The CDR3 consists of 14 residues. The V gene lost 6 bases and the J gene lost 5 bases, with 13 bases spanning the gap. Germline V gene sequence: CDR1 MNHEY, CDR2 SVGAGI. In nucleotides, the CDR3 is TGTGCCAGCAGCCGGCAGGGCGGTACCGGGGAGCTGTTTTTT. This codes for CASSRQGGTGELFF.

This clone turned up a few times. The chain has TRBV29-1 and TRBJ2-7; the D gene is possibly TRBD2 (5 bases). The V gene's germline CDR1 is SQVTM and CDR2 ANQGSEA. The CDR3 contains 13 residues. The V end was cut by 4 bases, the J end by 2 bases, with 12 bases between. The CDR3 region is CSVGGGPAYEQYF. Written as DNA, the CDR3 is TGCAGCGTTGGAGGAGGTCCGGCCTACGAGCAGTACTTC.

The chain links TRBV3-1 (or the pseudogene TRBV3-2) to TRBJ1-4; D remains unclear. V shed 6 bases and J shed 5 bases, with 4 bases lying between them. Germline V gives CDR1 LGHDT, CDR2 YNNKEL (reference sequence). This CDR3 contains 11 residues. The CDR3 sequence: CASRRNEKLFF. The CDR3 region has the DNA TGTGCCAGCAGGCGAAATGAAAAACTGTTTTTT.

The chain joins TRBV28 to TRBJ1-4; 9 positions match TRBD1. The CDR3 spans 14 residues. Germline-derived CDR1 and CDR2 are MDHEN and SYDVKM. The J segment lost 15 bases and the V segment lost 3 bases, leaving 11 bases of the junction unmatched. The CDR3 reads CASSFFGRTGEMFF. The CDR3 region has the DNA TGTGCCAGCAGTTTTTTTGGGCGGACAGGGGAAATGTTTTTT.

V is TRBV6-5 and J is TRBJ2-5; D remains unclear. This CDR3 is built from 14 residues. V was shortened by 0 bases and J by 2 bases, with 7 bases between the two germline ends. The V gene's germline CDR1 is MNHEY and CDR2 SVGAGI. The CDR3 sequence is CASSYSIEQETQYF. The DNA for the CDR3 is TGTGCCAGCAGTTACTCGATTGAGCAAGAGACCCAGTACTTC.

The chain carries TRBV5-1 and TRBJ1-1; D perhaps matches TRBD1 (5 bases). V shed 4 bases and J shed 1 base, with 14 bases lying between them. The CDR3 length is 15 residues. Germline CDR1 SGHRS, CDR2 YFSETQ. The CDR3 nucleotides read TGCGCCAGCAGCGCCGCTGGGGCGCGGAACACTGAAGCTTTCTTT. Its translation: CASSAAGARNTEAFF.

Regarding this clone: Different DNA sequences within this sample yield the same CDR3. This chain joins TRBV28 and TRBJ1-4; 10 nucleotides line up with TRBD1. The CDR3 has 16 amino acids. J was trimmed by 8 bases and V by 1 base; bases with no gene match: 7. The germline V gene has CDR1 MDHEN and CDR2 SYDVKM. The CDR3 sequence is CASSLYAGTGAEKLFF. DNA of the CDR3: TGTGCCAGCAGTTTATACGCCGGGACAGGGGCGGAAAAACTGTTTTTT.

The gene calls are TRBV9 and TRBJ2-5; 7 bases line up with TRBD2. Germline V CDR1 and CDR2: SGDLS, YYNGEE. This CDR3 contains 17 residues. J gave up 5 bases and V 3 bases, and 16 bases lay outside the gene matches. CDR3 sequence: CASSADPGTTKWETQYF. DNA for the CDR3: TGTGCCAGCAGCGCTGATCCCGGGACTACCAAATGGGAGACCCAGTACTTC.

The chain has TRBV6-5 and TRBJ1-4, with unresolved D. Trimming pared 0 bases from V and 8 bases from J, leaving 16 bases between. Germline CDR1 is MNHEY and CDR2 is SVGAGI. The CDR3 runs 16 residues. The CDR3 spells CASSYSLNPPVEKLFF. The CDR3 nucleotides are TGTGCCAGCAGTTACTCCCTCAACCCACCGGTGGAAAAACTGTTTTTT.

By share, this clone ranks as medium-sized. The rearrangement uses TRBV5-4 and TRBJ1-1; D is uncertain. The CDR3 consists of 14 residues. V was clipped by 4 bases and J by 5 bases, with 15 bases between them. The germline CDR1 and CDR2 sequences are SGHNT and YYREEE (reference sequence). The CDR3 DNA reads TGTGCCAGCAGCCCCATGGTCGCGGTGACTGAAGCTTTCTTT. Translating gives CASSPMVAVTEAFF.

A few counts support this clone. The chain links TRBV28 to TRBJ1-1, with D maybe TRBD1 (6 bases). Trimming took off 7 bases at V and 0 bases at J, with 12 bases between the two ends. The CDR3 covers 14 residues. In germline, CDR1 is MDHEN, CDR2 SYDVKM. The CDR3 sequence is CASMTGAMNTEAFF. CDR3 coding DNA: TGTGCCAGCATGACGGGGGCCATGAACACTGAAGCTTTCTTT.

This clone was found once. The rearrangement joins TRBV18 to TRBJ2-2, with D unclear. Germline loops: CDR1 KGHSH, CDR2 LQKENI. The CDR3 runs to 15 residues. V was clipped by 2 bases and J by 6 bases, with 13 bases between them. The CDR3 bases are TGTGCCAGCTCACCAAGCGCGAAAGGGCCCGGGGAGCTGTTTTTT. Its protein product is CASSPSAKGPGELFF.

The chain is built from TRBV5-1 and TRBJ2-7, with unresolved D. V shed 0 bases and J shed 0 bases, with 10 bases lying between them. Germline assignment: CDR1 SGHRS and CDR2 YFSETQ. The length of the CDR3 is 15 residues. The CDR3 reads CASSLVRPSSYEQYF. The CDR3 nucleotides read TGCGCCAGCAGCTTGGTCCGCCCGAGCTCCTACGAGCAGTACTTC.

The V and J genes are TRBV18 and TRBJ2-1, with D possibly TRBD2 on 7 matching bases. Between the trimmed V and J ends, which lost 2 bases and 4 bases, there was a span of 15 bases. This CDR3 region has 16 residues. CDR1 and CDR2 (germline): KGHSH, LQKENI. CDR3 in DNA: TGTGCCAGCTCACCAGGCGACGGGGGGCCGTACAATGAGCAGTTCTTC. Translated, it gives CASSPGDGGPYNEQFF.

CDR3 in amino acids: CASSTGRNQPQHF. CDR3 DNA: TGTGCCAGTAGTACAGGGCGCAATCAGCCCCAGCATTTT. The V and J genes are TRBV19 and TRBJ1-5, with D maybe TRBD1 (5 bases). Germline CDR1 and CDR2: LNHDA and SQIVND (reference sequence). The CDR3 runs 13 residues. V was cut by 4 bases and J by 2 bases, with 6 bases left in between.

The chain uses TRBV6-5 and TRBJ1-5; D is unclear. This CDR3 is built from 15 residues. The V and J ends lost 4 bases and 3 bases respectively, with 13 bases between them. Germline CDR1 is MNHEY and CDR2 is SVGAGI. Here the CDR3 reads CASSSLGVFNQPQHF. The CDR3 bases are TGTGCCAGCAGTTCCCTTGGGGTATTCAATCAGCCCCAGCATTTT.

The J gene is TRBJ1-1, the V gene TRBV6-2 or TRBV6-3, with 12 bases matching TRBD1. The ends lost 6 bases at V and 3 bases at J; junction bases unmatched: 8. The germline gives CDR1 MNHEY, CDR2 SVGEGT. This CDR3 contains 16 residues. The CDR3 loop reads CASSPGQGARYTEAFF. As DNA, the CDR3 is TGTGCCAGCAGCCCGGGACAGGGGGCGAGGTACACTGAAGCTTTCTTT.

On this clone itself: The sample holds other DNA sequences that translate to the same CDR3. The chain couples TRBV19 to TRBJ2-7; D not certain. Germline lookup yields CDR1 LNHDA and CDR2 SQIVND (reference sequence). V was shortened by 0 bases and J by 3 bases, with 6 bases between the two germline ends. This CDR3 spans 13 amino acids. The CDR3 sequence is CASSIDRSYEQYF. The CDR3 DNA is TGTGCCAGTAGTATAGACAGAAGCTACGAGCAGTACTTC.

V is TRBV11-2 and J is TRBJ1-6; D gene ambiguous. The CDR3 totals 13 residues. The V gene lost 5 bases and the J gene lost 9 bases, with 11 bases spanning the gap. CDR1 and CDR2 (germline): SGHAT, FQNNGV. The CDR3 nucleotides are TGTGCCAGCAGCCCCTCTCCCCCTTCACCCCTCCACTTT. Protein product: CASSPSPPSPLHF. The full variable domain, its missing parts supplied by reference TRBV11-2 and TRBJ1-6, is EAGVAQSPRYKIIEKRQSVAFWCNPISGHATLYWYQQILGQGPKLLIQFQNNGVVDDSQLPKDRFSAERLKGVDSTLKIQPAKLEDSAVYLCASSPSPPSPLHFGNGTRLTVT.

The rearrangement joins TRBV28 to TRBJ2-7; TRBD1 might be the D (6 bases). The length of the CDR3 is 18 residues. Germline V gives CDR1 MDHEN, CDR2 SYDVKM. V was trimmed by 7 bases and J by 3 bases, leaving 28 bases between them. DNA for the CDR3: TGTGCCAGCATTCCTCACCGGCCTCACAGGGATTTTAGCTACGAGCAGTACTTC. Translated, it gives CASIPHRPHRDFSYEQYF.

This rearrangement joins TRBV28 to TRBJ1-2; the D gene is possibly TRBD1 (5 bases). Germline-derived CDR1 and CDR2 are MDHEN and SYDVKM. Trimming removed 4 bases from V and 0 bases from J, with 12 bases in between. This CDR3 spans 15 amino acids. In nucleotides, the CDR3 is TGTGCCAGCAGTTCCACAGGAGTTCCTAACTATGGCTACACCTTC. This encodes CASSSTGVPNYGYTF.

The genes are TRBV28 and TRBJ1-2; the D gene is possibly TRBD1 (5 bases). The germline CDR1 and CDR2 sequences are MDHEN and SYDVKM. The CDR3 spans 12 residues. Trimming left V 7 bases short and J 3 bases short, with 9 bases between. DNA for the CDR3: TGTGCCAGCATCTCGGGGGACTATGGCTACACCTTC. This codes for CASISGDYGYTF.